These T cell receptor beta chains were read from a single sample in a study of blood T cells in healthy people across ages. Each CDR3 protein gets one entry after TCRdb re-called the 5' RACE reads with MiXCR. The repertoire includes around 710,000 distinct CDR3 sequences, around 46% of them detected once, and 20% to 25% sits in the top ten. Sequencing was performed on blood. These receptors were taken from a woman aged 55-69 years in good health. The CDR3 runs from the conserved cysteine through the conserved F or W. A D gene is named only where the DNA matches it firmly. Expanded clones get a size class; other rows say once, few or many, or leave the size out.

size	V	D	J	DNA	CDR3
.	TRBV12-3/TRBV12-4	.	TRBJ1-3	TGTGCCAGCAGTTTGGAGGGTTACTCTGGAAACACCATATATTTT	CASSLEGYSGNTIYF
.	TRBV29-1	.	TRBJ2-4	TGCAGCGTAAACGATCCTGGGAACATTCAGTACTTC	CSVNDPGNIQYF
many	TRBV5-1	.	TRBJ2-1	TGCGCCAGCAGCTTGGATCCCGGGACGAACAATGAGCAGTTCTTC	CASSLDPGTNNEQFF
few	TRBV5-1	.	TRBJ1-6	TGCGCCAGCAGCTTGGACAGGACCTCTAATTCACCCCTCCACTTT	CASSLDRTSNSPLHF
many	TRBV24-1	.	TRBJ2-1	TGTGCCACCAGTGATTGGAGGGGATATGAGCAGTTCTTC	CATSDWRGYEQFF
.	TRBV15	TRBD2	TRBJ2-7	TGTGCCACCAGCAGAGAACGAGCGGGAGCCCACGAGCAGTACTTC	CATSRERAGAHEQYF
few	TRBV4-2	.	TRBJ2-7	TGTGCCAGCAGCCAAGTTGCCGGCAAGGACTACGAGCAGTACTTC	CASSQVAGKDYEQYF
few	TRBV24-1	.	TRBJ2-7	TGTGCCACCAGTGCGGGGGTATCCCCTGACGAGCAGTACTTC	CATSAGVSPDEQYF
.	TRBV12-3/TRBV12-4	TRBD2	TRBJ2-5	TGTGCCAGCAGCTTAAGGGCTAGCGGGGGGGCAACGACCCAGTACTTC	CASSLRASGGATTQYF
many	TRBV7-2	.	TRBJ2-6	TGTGCCACCCCGCTCCACGGGGCCAACGTCCTGACTTTC	CATPLHGANVLTF
.	TRBV7-2	.	TRBJ2-5	TGTGCCAGCAGCTCAGGCCCCAGGAGAGCGGAGACCCAGTACTTC	CASSSGPRRAETQYF
.	TRBV10-1	.	TRBJ2-4	TGCGCCAGCAGTGGGAAAGGGGGGGTAAAAAACATTCAGTACTTC	CASSGKGGVKNIQYF
.	TRBV4-3	TRBD1	TRBJ2-7	TGCGCCAGCAGCCAAGCAGACAGGGTATCGGGCGACGAGCAGTACTTC	CASSQADRVSGDEQYF
.	TRBV24-1	.	TRBJ2-3	TGTGCCACCAGTGATGGTCAAACGGATACGCAGTATTTT	CATSDGQTDTQYF
.	TRBV24-1	.	TRBJ2-3	TGTGCCACCAGTGGTGTACAGGGATCTACAGATACGCAGTATTTT	CATSGVQGSTDTQYF
.	TRBV10-3	TRBD1	TRBJ2-3	TGTGCCATCAGCCCGGGACAGGGGGCAGGGGATACGCAGTATTTT	CAISPGQGAGDTQYF
few	TRBV4-1	TRBD1	TRBJ1-2	TGCGCCAGCAGCCAAGATCTAGGCGGAACGGGACAGACCTATGGCTACACCTTC	CASSQDLGGTGQTYGYTF
.	TRBV6-5	TRBD2	TRBJ2-5	TGTGCCAGCAGTTACATGATAGCGGGAGGAGAGACCCAGTACTTC	CASSYMIAGGETQYF
.	TRBV4-3	.	TRBJ2-1	TGCGCCAGCAGCCAAGAGCCGGAGGGGGGCTACAATGAGCAGTTCTTC	CASSQEPEGGYNEQFF
many	TRBV2	TRBD2	TRBJ2-5	TGTGCCAGCCGATCGGCTAGCGGGGGAGGCGCCCAAGAGACCCAGTACTTC	CASRSASGGGAQETQYF
.	TRBV6-2/TRBV6-3	TRBD2	TRBJ2-7	TGTGCCAGCAGTTACAACGGACTAGCGGGAGATAACGAGCAGTACTTC	CASSYNGLAGDNEQYF
.	TRBV5-6	.	TRBJ2-6	TGTGCCAGCAGCACCGGGCCTCCTTCTGGGGCCAACGTCCTGACTTTC	CASSTGPPSGANVLTF
once	TRBV27	TRBD2	TRBJ2-3	TGTGCCAGCAGTATACTGTCTAGCGGGAGGGGTTCAGATACGCAGTATTTT	CASSILSSGRGSDTQYF
.	TRBV7-9	.	TRBJ2-3	TGTGCCAGCAGCTTAGAGGGGGACAGCACAGATACGCAGTATTTT	CASSLEGDSTDTQYF
.	TRBV27	.	TRBJ1-6	TGTGCCAGCAGCCCTCAGGGTATCGGACCCCTCCACTTT	CASSPQGIGPLHF
few	TRBV27	.	TRBJ2-3	TGTGCCAGCAGTCCCCCCTGGGGTAGGGATACGCAGTATTTT	CASSPPWGRDTQYF
.	TRBV20-1	.	TRBJ1-5	TGCAGTGCTAGCCAGGAGGGACCCCCAGGTCAGCCCCAGCATTTT	CSASQEGPPGQPQHF
.	TRBV29-1	TRBD2	TRBJ2-3	TGCAGCGTTGAAGACCCACTAGCGGGGGGCGCAGATACGCAGTATTTT	CSVEDPLAGGADTQYF
.	TRBV21-1	.	TRBJ2-7	TGTGCCAGCAGCACTAGCGGGATCGACGAGCAGTACTTC	CASSTSGIDEQYF
.	TRBV19	TRBD1	TRBJ1-2	TGTGCCAGTAGCGCGTATGGGACAGACTATGGCTACACCTTC	CASSAYGTDYGYTF
.	TRBV27	TRBD1	TRBJ2-1	TGTGCCAGCAGTTGGTTGACAGGGGGTACGGATGAGCAGTTCTTC	CASSWLTGGTDEQFF
few	TRBV20-1	TRBD2	TRBJ2-7	TGCAGTGCTAGCGCCCAGGGACTAGCGGGAGGCAATGAGCAGTACTTC	CSASAQGLAGGNEQYF
.	TRBV20-1	.	TRBJ1-5	TGCAGTGCTGAACCTCGGGGTCGCCAGCCCCAGCATTTT	CSAEPRGRQPQHF
.	TRBV28	.	TRBJ1-2	TGTGCCAGCAGCGAGATGACTGTTTATGGCTACACCTTC	CASSEMTVYGYTF
.	TRBV5-1	TRBD1	TRBJ1-1	TGCGCCAGCAGCTTGGTTCAGGGGGCGTACACTGAAGCTTTCTTT	CASSLVQGAYTEAFF
few	TRBV7-7	.	TRBJ2-1	TGTGCCAGCAGCTTAGACGGGGCGAGTGAGCAGTTCTTC	CASSLDGASEQFF
few	TRBV6-6	TRBD1	TRBJ2-5	TGTGCCAGCAGTTTAACAGGGGCTGGGTACCAAGAGACCCAGTACTTC	CASSLTGAGYQETQYF
few	TRBV6-5	.	TRBJ2-3	TGTGCCAGCAGTTACTCGAGGGGCGGCGCAGATACGCAGTATTTT	CASSYSRGGADTQYF
few	TRBV28	TRBD1	TRBJ1-2	TGTGCCAGCAGGGAGACAGGGGGCGACTATGGCTACACCTTC	CASRETGGDYGYTF
.	TRBV12-3/TRBV12-4	.	TRBJ2-4	TGTGCCAGCTGGAGCCAGGCCAAAAACATTCAGTACTTC	CASWSQAKNIQYF